These 14 T cell receptor beta chains originate from one sample sequenced in a study of human T cells and chemical hapten exposure. A single record per CDR3 protein comes from TCRdb applying MiXCR to the RACE reads. The sample records some 65,000 distinct CDR3 sequences, about 6% being singletons. Time point in this sample: healthy volunteer bleed at 6 weeks. Unfractionated whole blood yielded total RNA. Sequenced input: whole blood. All receptors derive from a female donor in good health. Some clones in this sample may be carry-over from other donors' samples.

The V call is TRBV7-9, the J call TRBJ2-3, with no clear D. Trimming shortened V by 4 bases and J by 0 bases, and 8 bases separated the two germline ends. The length of the CDR3 is 14 residues. Germline CDR1 is SEHNR and CDR2 is FQNEAQ (reference sequence). CDR3 residues: CASSSTYSTDTQYF. DNA for the CDR3: TGTGCCAGCAGCTCCACCTATAGCACAGATACGCAGTATTTT.

Ten or more counts support this clonotype. This chain links TRBV29-1 with TRBJ2-7; 11 nucleotides match TRBD2. From germline, CDR1 is SQVTM and CDR2 ANQGSEA. The CDR3 totals 14 residues. V dropped 7 bases and J dropped 2; count of bases not matched to a gene: 7. CDR3 sequence: CSARSSGRAYEQYF. Written as DNA, the CDR3 is TGCAGCGCCCGGAGTAGCGGGAGGGCCTACGAGCAGTACTTC.

This clonotype was recorded many times. The genes are TRBV5-1 and TRBJ2-7; D is undetermined. Germline V gives CDR1 SGHRS, CDR2 YFSETQ. Trimming pared 0 bases from V and 6 bases from J, leaving 10 bases between. The CDR3 consists of 13 residues. CDR3 protein: CASSLGPVSEQYF. In DNA, the CDR3 is TGCGCCAGCAGCTTGGGCCCGGTCTCCGAGCAGTACTTC. The entire variable domain, with the rest obtained from reference TRBV5-1 and TRBJ2-7, is as follows: KAGVTQTPRYLIKTRGQQVTLSCSPISGHRSVSWYQQTPGQGLQFLFEYFSETQRNKGNFPGRFSGRQFSNSRSEMNVSTLELGDSALYLCASSLGPVSEQYFGPGTRLTVT.

The table lists this clonotype with a few counts. This sequence joins TRBV24-1 and TRBJ2-2, with TRBD2 as a possible D gene (6 bases). Trimming took 0 bases from V and 4 from J, leaving 11 bases between them. This CDR3 comprises 16 residues. From germline, CDR1 is KGHDR and CDR2 SFDVKD. DNA of the CDR3: TGTGCCACCAGTGATTTGCCTCAGGGAGGCACCGGGGAGCTGTTTTTT. This translates into CATSDLPQGGTGELFF.

This clonotype was found many times. The rearrangement uses TRBV20-1 and TRBJ1-5; weak D call: TRBD1 (6 bases). From germline, CDR1 is DFQATT and CDR2 SNEGSKA (reference sequence). There are 13 residues in the CDR3. The V end was cut by 6 bases, the J end by 2 bases, with 11 bases between. As DNA, the CDR3 is TGCAGTGCGGAACAGGGAGGCAATCAGCCCCAGCATTTT. This gives the protein CSAEQGGNQPQHF.

This clonotype was counted ten times or more. The chain carries TRBV20-1 and TRBJ2-7; 8 nucleotides line up with TRBD2. Losses at the gene ends were 5 bases for V and 0 bases for J; bases not matched to a gene: 6. This CDR3 contains 14 residues. The germline V gene has CDR1 DFQATT and CDR2 SNEGSKA (reference sequence). Here the CDR3 reads CSAGTSGPSYEQYF. For the CDR3, the DNA is TGCAGTGCTGGTACTAGCGGACCCTCCTACGAGCAGTACTTC.

This clonotype has ten or more counts. The rearrangement links TRBV24-1 to TRBJ2-3, with D possibly TRBD2 on 7 matching bases. Germline CDR1 KGHDR, CDR2 SFDVKD. This CDR3 has 13 amino acids. V dropped 10 bases and J dropped 0 bases, with 10 bases sitting between them. CDR3 loop: CATGGQSTDTQYF. The CDR3 region has the DNA TGTGCCACGGGGGGGCAGAGCACAGATACGCAGTATTTT.

Many counts were recorded for this clonotype. The rearrangement uses TRBV14 and TRBJ1-4; maybe TRBD1 (6 bases). Between the trimmed V and J ends, which lost 3 bases and 1 base, there was a span of 12 bases. The CDR3 totals 16 residues. CDR1 SGHDN and CDR2 FVKESK come from the germline V gene. DNA for the CDR3: TGTGCCAGCAGCCAGGGGGGCGCATTAACTAATGAAAAACTGTTTTTT. This gives the protein CASSQGGALTNEKLFF.

The table lists this clonotype with many counts. This sequence joins TRBV28 and TRBJ2-3, with TRBD1 matching 7 bases. CDR1 and CDR2 from the germline V gene are MDHEN and SYDVKM. The CDR3 consists of 14 residues. J lost 6 bases, V lost 2 bases, and 5 bases had no gene match. The chain's CDR3 is CASSLGTVIDTQYF. The CDR3 nucleotides are TGTGCCAGCAGTTTAGGGACAGTCATTGATACGCAGTATTTT.

This clonotype was observed a handful of times. The chain is built from TRBV29-1 and TRBJ1-1; D might be TRBD1 (6 bases). The CDR3 has 12 residues. CDR1 is SQVTM, CDR2 ANQGSEA, per germline. The V end lost 6 bases, the J end lost 6 bases, and 14 bases lay between the germline ends. DNA of the CDR3: TGCAGCGTACGCAGGGGTTCCGCTGAAGCTTTCTTT. Amino acids: CSVRRGSAEAFF.

The rearrangement joins TRBV4-3 to TRBJ1-2; D call uncertain. Trimming pared 0 bases from V and 0 bases from J, leaving 14 bases between. CDR3 length: 17 amino acids. CDR1 is LGHNA, CDR2 YSLEER, per germline. The CDR3 coding sequence is TGCGCCAGCAGCCAAGACTTTGTGTCGACGACTAACTATGGCTACACCTTC. This sequence encodes CASSQDFVSTTNYGYTF.

V is TRBV7-6 and J is TRBJ2-7; tentatively, D is TRBD2 (6 bases). In germline, CDR1 is SGHVS, CDR2 FNYEAQ. Deletions cut 4 bases from V and 2 bases from J, with 15 bases between. This CDR3 comprises 15 residues. CDR3 loop: CASSSGGGTTYEQYF. DNA of the CDR3: TGTGCCAGCAGCTCTGGGGGAGGAACTACCTACGAGCAGTACTTC.

This clonotype has more than one count but fewer than ten. CDR3 in amino acids: CASSNGPYNEQFF. CDR3 nucleotides: TGTGCCAGCAGTAACGGGCCTTACAATGAGCAGTTCTTC. This chain uses TRBV6-4 with TRBJ2-1; D gene unclear. V shed 5 bases and J shed 4 bases, with 9 bases lying between them. This CDR3 has 13 residues. CDR1 and CDR2 (germline): MRHNA, SNTAGT.

This clonotype was seen many times. V and J are TRBV10-3 and TRBJ2-1; 7 bases are a match to TRBD2. Per the germline V gene, CDR1 is ENHRY and CDR2 is SYGVKD. The CDR3 has 13 residues. After removal of 4 bases from V and 6 bases from J, the junction contained 3 bases not matched to a gene. The CDR3 bases are TGTGCCATCAGTGTCGCTAGCGGCAATGAGCAGTTCTTC. It specifies CAISVASGNEQFF.